The present T cell receptor beta chain was sequenced within a study of cytomegalovirus exposure and HLA in healthy donors. The study's findings and limits: Testing in vitro showed a few CMV-associated chains specific for CMV antigens. When the data were analyzed later, several of the most significant clusters appeared to be linked to common viral pathogens.

V lost 0 bases, J lost 5 bases, and 6 bases stayed unmatched. The CDR3 loop spans 15 amino acids. The germline gives CDR1 MNHEY, CDR2 SVGAGI. Researchers ran the PCR with 60 Vbeta and 13 Jbeta primers. Here immunoSEQ multiplex PCR was the method, and the copy in TCRdb shows in-frame clones only, minus some. The sample carries 90,000 to 110,000 clones, around 70% recorded once. Note on this clone: The target antigen is unknown.

The rearrangement links TRBV6-5 to TRBJ2-5; 7 bases are a match to TRBD2. Sequenced input: PBMCs. This receptor was taken from a man aged 30 to 45 in good health and CMV-seronegative. The CDR3 coding sequence is TGTGCCAGCAGTTACTCCGGCGGGAGCTCGGAGACCCAGTACTTC. Translating it yields CASSYSGGSSETQYF.